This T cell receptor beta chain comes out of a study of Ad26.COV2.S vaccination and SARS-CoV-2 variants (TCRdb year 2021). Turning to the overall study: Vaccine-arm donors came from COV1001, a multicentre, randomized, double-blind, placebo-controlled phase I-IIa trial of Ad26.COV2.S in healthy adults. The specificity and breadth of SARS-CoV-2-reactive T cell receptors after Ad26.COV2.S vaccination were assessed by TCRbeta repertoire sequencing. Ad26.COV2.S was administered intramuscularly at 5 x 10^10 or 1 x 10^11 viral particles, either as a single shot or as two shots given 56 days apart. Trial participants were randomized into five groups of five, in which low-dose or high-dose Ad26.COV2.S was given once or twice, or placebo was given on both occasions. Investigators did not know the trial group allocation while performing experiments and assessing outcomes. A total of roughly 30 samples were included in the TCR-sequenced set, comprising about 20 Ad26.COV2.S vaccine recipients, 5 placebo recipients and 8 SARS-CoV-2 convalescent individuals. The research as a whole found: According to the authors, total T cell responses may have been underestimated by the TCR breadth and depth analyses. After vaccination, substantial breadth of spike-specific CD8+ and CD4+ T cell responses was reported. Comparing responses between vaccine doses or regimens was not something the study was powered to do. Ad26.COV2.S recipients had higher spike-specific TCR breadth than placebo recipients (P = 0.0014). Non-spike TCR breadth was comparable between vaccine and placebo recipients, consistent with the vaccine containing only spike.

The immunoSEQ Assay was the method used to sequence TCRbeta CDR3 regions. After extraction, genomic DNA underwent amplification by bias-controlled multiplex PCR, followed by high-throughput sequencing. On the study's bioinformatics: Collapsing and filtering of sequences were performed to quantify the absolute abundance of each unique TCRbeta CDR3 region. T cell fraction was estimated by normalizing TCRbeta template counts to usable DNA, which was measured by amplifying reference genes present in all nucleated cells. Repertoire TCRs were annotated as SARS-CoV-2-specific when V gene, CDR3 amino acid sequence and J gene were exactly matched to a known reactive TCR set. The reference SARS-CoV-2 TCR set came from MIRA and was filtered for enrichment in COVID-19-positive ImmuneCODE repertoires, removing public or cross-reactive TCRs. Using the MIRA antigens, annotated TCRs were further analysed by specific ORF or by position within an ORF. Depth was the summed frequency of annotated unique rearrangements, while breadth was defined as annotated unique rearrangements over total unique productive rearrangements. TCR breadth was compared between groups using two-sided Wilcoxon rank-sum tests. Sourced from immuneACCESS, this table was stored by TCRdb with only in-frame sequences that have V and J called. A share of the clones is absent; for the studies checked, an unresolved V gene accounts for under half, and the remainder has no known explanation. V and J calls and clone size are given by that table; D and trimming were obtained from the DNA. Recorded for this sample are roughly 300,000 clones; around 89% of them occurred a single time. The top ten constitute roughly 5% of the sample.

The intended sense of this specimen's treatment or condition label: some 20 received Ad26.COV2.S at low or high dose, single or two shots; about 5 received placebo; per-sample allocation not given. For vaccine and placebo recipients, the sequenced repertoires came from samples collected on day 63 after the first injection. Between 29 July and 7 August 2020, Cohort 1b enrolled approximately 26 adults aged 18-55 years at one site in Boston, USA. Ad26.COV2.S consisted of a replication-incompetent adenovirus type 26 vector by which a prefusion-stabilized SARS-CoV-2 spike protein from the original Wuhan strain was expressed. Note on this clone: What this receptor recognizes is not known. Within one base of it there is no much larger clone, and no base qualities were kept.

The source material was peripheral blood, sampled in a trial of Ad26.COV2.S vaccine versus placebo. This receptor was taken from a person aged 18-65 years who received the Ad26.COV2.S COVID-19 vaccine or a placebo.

The encoded CDR3 is CASSLFSPGITGMGSPLHF. The DNA reads as follows: TGTGCCAGCAGCTTATTTTCCCCTGGAATTACAGGGATGGGTTCACCCCTCCACTTT. The chain links TRBV7-2 with TRBJ1-6, and possibly TRBD1, on 6 matching bases. From the cysteine up to the phenylalanine, the CDR3 has a length of 19 residues. Just the 57-base CDR3 DNA is kept, in frame starting at base 1. V and J lose 2 bases and 9 bases, and a span of 26 bases separates them. Via the germline V gene, CDR1 is SGHTA and CDR2 FQGNSA.